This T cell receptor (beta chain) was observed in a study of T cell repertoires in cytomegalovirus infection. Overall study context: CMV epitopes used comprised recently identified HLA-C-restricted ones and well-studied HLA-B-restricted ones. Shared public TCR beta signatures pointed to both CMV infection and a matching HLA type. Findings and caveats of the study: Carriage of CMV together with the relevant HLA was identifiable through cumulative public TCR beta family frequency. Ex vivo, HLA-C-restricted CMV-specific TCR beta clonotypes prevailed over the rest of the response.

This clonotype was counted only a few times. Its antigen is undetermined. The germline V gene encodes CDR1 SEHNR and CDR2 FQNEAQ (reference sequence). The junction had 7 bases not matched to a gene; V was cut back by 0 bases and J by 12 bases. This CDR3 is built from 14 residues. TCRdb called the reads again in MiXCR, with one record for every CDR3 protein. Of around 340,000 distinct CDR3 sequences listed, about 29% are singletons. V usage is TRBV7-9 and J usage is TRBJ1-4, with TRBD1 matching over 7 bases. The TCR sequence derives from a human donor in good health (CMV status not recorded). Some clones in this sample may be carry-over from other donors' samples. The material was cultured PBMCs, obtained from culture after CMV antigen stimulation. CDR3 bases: TGTGCCAGCAGCTTAGCCCGGTCCCAGGGGGAACTGTTTTTT. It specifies CASSLARSQGELFF.